Presented here are 5 T cell receptor beta chains from one specimen sequenced in a study of shared clonotypes between healthy human individuals. Method: immunoSEQ multiplex PCR; TCRdb's copy keeps in-frame clones and lacks some. The data show roughly 1.5 million clones, 95% to 99% seen once. Sequenced material: naive CD4+ T cells sorted from blood. As for subset: CD45RA+ positively selected. All receptors derive from a man under 40 in good health.

This clone was picked up one time. The chain carries TRBV28 and TRBJ1-5, with 7 bases fitting TRBD1. The germline V gene has CDR1 MDHEN and CDR2 SYDVKM. The CDR3 runs 13 residues. V gave up 9 bases and J gave up 7 bases; unmatched junction bases: 9. CDR3 DNA: TGTGCCAGTACAACAGGGACAGACCAGCCCCAGCATTTT. Amino acids: CASTTGTDQPQHF.

The chain recombines TRBV7-6 with TRBJ2-7, with D possibly TRBD2 on 7 matching bases. Trimming left V 0 bases short and J 4 bases short, with 22 bases between. This CDR3 is 18 amino acids long. Per germline, CDR1 SGHVS and CDR2 FNYEAQ. CDR3 nucleotides: TGTGCCAGCAGCTTAGCGGGGGGGCCGTATAGTCTGCAATACGAGCAGTACTTC. Residues: CASSLAGGPYSLQYEQYF.

The V gene is TRBV5-1, the J gene TRBJ1-1; D may be TRBD1 (5 bases). Trimming removed 2 bases at V and 6 bases at J, with 17 bases between. Looked up from germline, CDR1 is SGHRS and CDR2 is YFSETQ. This CDR3 is 15 amino acids long. The CDR3 DNA sequence: TGCGCCAGCAGCTTACCAAAAGGGACCACAGCTGAAGCTTTCTTT. This codes for CASSLPKGTTAEAFF.

The sample holds one count of this clone. The chain is built from TRBV18 and TRBJ1-5; maybe TRBD1 (5 bases). V gave up 1 base and J gave up 9 bases, with 7 bases separating them. This CDR3 comprises 12 residues. Germline-derived CDR1 and CDR2 are KGHSH and LQKENI. For the CDR3, the DNA is TGTGCCAGCTCACCACAGGGGAGGCCCCAGCATTTT. This codes for CASSPQGRPQHF.

The genes are TRBV9 and TRBJ2-7, with 11 positions matching TRBD2. Germline V gene lookup returns CDR1 SGDLS and CDR2 YYNGEE. V dropped 5 bases and J dropped 2; count of bases not matched to a gene: 3. There are 14 residues in the CDR3. This CDR3 reads CASRTSGRTYEQYF. In nucleotides, the CDR3 is TGTGCCAGCAGAACTAGCGGGAGAACCTACGAGCAGTACTTC.